This entry describes one T cell receptor beta chain. Its antigen is not known. The sample belongs to a study of T cell clonotyping in hematopoietic cell transplantation. The wider study: Pretransplant recipient samples were taken after cytoreduction.

Study-level results: After transplant, recipient diversity fell while pathologically expanded clonotypes grew through day 180.

Only in-frame clones appear in the TCRdb table, and some are missing; sequencing was by immunoSEQ multiplex PCR. The sample holds tens of thousands of clones, 85% seen once. The time point here: recipient sample about 28 days before transplant, after cytoreduction. Recipient blood drawn about 28 days pretransplant and days 30, 100, 180 after. The sequence was collected from a man aged 55 to 70 with acute myeloid leukemia. Some clones in this sample may be carry-over from other donors' samples. The sample here was peripheral blood mononuclear cells, taken before stem cell transplant.

The CDR3 spells CASSPRTDSPLHF. CDR3 sequence (DNA): TGCGCCAGCAGCCCTCGGACAGACTCACCCCTCCACTTT. This chain uses TRBV5-1 with TRBJ1-6, with D perhaps TRBD1 (6 bases). The CDR3 runs to 13 residues. Germline V gene data show CDR1 as SGHRS and CDR2 as YFSETQ. The ends were cut back, 4 bases at V and 10 bases at J, with 12 bases in the middle. The full variable domain, its missing parts supplied by reference TRBV5-1 and TRBJ1-6, is KAGVTQTPRYLIKTRGQQVTLSCSPISGHRSVSWYQQTPGQGLQFLFEYFSETQRNKGNFPGRFSGRQFSNSRSEMNVSTLELGDSALYLCASSPRTDSPLHFGNGTRLTVT.